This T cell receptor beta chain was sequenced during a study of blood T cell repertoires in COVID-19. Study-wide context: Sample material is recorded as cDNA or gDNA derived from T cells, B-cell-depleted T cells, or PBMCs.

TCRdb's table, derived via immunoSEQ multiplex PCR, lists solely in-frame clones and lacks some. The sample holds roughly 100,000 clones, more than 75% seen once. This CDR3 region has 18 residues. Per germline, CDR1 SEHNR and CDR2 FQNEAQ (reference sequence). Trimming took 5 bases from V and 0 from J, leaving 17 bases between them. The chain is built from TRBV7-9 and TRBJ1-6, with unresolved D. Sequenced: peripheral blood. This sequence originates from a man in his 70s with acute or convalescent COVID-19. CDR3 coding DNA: TGTGCCAGCAGCCGCCGGGAGGGATCGAGCTCCTATAATTCACCCCTCCACTTT. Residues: CASSRREGSSSYNSPLHF.